This entry features one T cell receptor (beta chain) sequence. The antigen is not known. CDR3 length: 14 amino acids. Deletions cut 2 bases from V and 2 bases from J, with 7 bases between. CDR1 MDHEN and CDR2 SYDVKM come from the germline V gene. The entry originates in a study of lymphopenia after photon versus proton radiotherapy. Produced via immunoSEQ multiplex PCR; TCRdb's table is partial and in-frame only. This sample carries about 58,000 clones, approximately 84% of them seen once, and the ten largest clones take around 1.9%. The study's findings and limits: Relative stability marked proton patients; photon patients lost diversity and naive cells. After the lymphocyte nadir, photon-treated repertoires showed oligoclonal expansion, especially of CD8+ Temra cells. Post-nadir TCR diversity decline inversely tracked overall survival among those who died.

This rearrangement joins TRBV28 to TRBJ2-1; no clear D gene. The TCR sequence derives from a man aged 55 to 70 with pancreatic cancer. The material was peripheral blood, obtained from a patient treated with proton-based radiotherapy. CDR3 DNA sequence: TGTGCCAGCAGTTTAGAGCCCCCCTACAATGAGCAGTTCTTC. It codes for CASSLEPPYNEQFF.